A selection of T cell receptor beta chains follows, all from one sample in a study of beta chain features in type 1 diabetes. Here immunoSEQ multiplex PCR was the method, and the copy in TCRdb shows in-frame clones only, minus some. This table holds roughly 150,000 clones, around 10% found once. The sample taken for sequencing was central memory CD4+ T cells from blood. The origin of the receptors is a man in his late teens or twenties in good health. Both conserved end residues are part of each CDR3. D genes are given only for firm matches. Clone size, where shown, is once, few, many, or a class for clones that have expanded.

V	size	D	J	CDR3	DNA
TRBV19	NA	NA	TRBJ1-2	CASMPGINYGYTF	TGTGCCAGTATGCCCGGCATTAACTATGGCTACACCTTC
TRBV4-1	NA	NA	TRBJ1-1	CASSQVPGPNTEAFF	TGCGCCAGCAGCCAAGTGCCAGGGCCAAACACTGAAGCTTTCTTT
TRBV4-3	few	NA	TRBJ2-3	CASSQVLPTDTQYF	TGCGCCAGCAGCCAAGTCCTCCCCACAGATACGCAGTATTTT
TRBV7-2	few	NA	TRBJ2-2	CASWGGGLNTGELFF	TGTGCCAGTTGGGGCGGAGGACTTAACACCGGGGAGCTGTTTTTT
TRBV7-8	few	NA	TRBJ1-1	CASSFYRDTEAFF	TGTGCCAGCAGCTTTTACAGGGACACTGAAGCTTTCTTT
TRBV18	few	NA	TRBJ1-6	CASSPKGGDSPLHF	TGTGCCAGCTCACCAAAAGGAGGGGATTCACCCCTCCACTTT
TRBV14	few	NA	TRBJ2-5	CASSQAVGIGTQYF	TGTGCCAGCAGCCAAGCGGTGGGAATTGGGACCCAGTACTTC
TRBV20-1	few	NA	TRBJ1-4	CSAVGEKLFF	TGCAGTGCCGTAGGTGAAAAACTGTTTTTT
TRBV5-1	NA	NA	TRBJ2-7	CASSWQGHTEQYF	TGCGCCAGCAGCTGGCAGGGCCACACGGAGCAGTACTTC
TRBV9	many	NA	TRBJ2-1	CASSVGHTSYNEQFF	TGTGCCAGCAGCGTAGGTCATACCTCCTACAATGAGCAGTTCTTC
TRBV27	NA	TRBD1	TRBJ1-2	CASSPTGDGYTF	TGTGCCAGCAGCCCAACAGGGGATGGCTACACCTTC
TRBV4-2	NA	NA	TRBJ2-7	CASSQEALGTYEQYF	TGTGCCAGCAGCCAAGAGGCCCTGGGTACCTACGAGCAGTACTTC
TRBV10-3	NA	NA	TRBJ2-3	CAISREADTQYF	TGTGCCATCTCAAGGGAGGCAGATACGCAGTATTTT
TRBV9	NA	NA	TRBJ2-1	CASSAQYNEQFF	TGTGCCAGCAGCGCACAATACAATGAGCAGTTCTTC
TRBV6-1	many	NA	TRBJ2-7	CASSSKMAGYEQYF	TGTGCCAGCAGTTCGAAAATGGCGGGGTACGAGCAGTACTTC
TRBV10-3	NA	TRBD1	TRBJ2-7	CAISSTGGSYEQYF	TGTGCCATCAGCTCTACAGGGGGGTCCTACGAGCAGTACTTC
TRBV6-5	NA	NA	TRBJ1-4	CASIEGGHNEKLFF	TGTGCCAGCATCGAGGGAGGACACAATGAAAAACTGTTTTTT
TRBV5-1	NA	TRBD1	TRBJ1-5	CASSLTGGHQPQHF	TGCGCCAGCAGCTTGACAGGGGGCCATCAGCCCCAGCATTTT
TRBV7-2	NA	TRBD1	TRBJ1-6	CASSQQGARNSPLHF	TGTGCCAGCAGCCAACAGGGGGCCCGTAATTCACCCCTCCACTTT
TRBV18	many	TRBD1	TRBJ2-1	CASSPGTGRTYNEQFF	TGTGCCAGCTCACCGGGGACAGGGAGGACCTACAATGAGCAGTTCTTC
TRBV4-3	few	NA	TRBJ2-3	CASSQGIGFTDTQYF	TGCGCCAGCAGCCAAGGAATTGGGTTCACAGATACGCAGTATTTT
TRBV29-1	NA	NA	TRBJ2-7	CSVERPKSDEQYF	TGCAGCGTTGAGCGCCCGAAAAGCGACGAGCAGTACTTC
TRBV5-6	few	TRBD2	TRBJ2-7	CASSFPSGRGEQYF	TGTGCCAGCAGCTTTCCCAGCGGGAGGGGCGAGCAGTACTTC
TRBV7-2	few	TRBD2	TRBJ2-1	CASSLLAGEYNEQFF	TGTGCCAGCAGCTTGCTAGCGGGGGAATACAATGAGCAGTTCTTC
TRBV28	NA	TRBD1	TRBJ1-2	CASKGQGHHYGYTF	TGTGCCAGCAAGGGACAGGGGCACCATTATGGCTACACCTTC
TRBV7-3	NA	TRBD1	TRBJ1-2	CASSLGQGAHGYTF	TGTGCCAGCAGCCTCGGACAGGGGGCGCACGGCTACACCTTC
TRBV6-5	NA	NA	TRBJ2-2	CASRTGNTGELFF	TGTGCCAGCAGGACAGGGAACACCGGGGAGCTGTTTTTT
TRBV6-4	NA	TRBD1	TRBJ1-2	CASSADRLGGYTF	TGTGCCAGCAGCGCGGACAGGTTGGGTGGCTACACCTTC
TRBV30	NA	NA	TRBJ1-5	CAWSSDTGGYSNQPQHF	TGTGCCTGGAGCTCCGACACAGGAGGGTATAGCAATCAGCCCCAGCATTTT
TRBV30	NA	NA	TRBJ1-6	CAWSSGLSPLHF	TGTGCCTGGAGTTCCGGCCTTTCACCCCTCCACTTT
TRBV19	once	NA	TRBJ2-1	CASSISRSYNEQFF	TGTGCCAGTAGTATCTCCCGTTCTTACAATGAGCAGTTCTTC
TRBV15	few	NA	TRBJ2-4	CATRDPSLGAKNIQYF	TGTGCCACCAGAGACCCCTCCTTGGGAGCCAAAAACATTCAGTACTTC
TRBV29-1	few	NA	TRBJ1-3	CSVSPQGSHSGNTIYF	TGCAGCGTGAGCCCCCAGGGGAGTCACTCTGGAAACACCATATATTTT
TRBV5-4	few	NA	TRBJ2-3	CASSADVGDTQYF	TGTGCCAGCAGCGCCGATGTGGGAGATACGCAGTATTTT
TRBV7-2	NA	NA	TRBJ1-1	CASSLASDGEAFF	TGTGCCAGCAGCTTAGCCTCCGACGGTGAAGCTTTCTTT
TRBV1	NA	NA	TRBJ2-4	CTSSPFQGTGETIAKNIQYF	TGCACCAGCAGCCCATTCCAGGGGACAGGGGAGACTATAGCCAAAAACATTCAGTACTTC
TRBV15	NA	NA	TRBJ1-4	CATSRAIGTATNEKLFF	TGTGCCACCAGCCGCGCGATCGGAACCGCAACTAATGAAAAACTGTTTTTT
TRBV29-1	NA	TRBD2	TRBJ2-7	CSVVASGYEQYF	TGCAGCGTTGTAGCTAGCGGATACGAGCAGTACTTC
TRBV5-6	many	TRBD2	TRBJ2-1	CASSVMTSAVYNEQFF	TGTGCCAGCAGCGTTATGACTAGCGCCGTATACAATGAGCAGTTCTTC
TRBV10-3	few	NA	TRBJ2-7	CAISESSGKYEQYF	TGTGCCATCAGTGAGTCTAGTGGGAAGTACGAGCAGTACTTC
TRBV6-5	once	NA	TRBJ1-2	CASSSQRPGGRYTF	TGTGCCAGCAGTTCTCAACGTCCCGGCGGGCGCTACACCTTC
TRBV5-6	NA	NA	TRBJ2-5	CASSVDVIRTQYF	TGTGCCAGCAGCGTTGACGTGATACGGACCCAGTACTTC
TRBV29-1	few	NA	TRBJ2-7	CSVDLGRSYEQYF	TGCAGCGTTGACCTCGGTCGCTCCTACGAGCAGTACTTC
TRBV6-5	few	TRBD1	TRBJ1-1	CASRLTGRTEAFF	TGTGCCAGCCGGTTGACAGGGCGCACTGAAGCTTTCTTT
TRBV29-1	NA	NA	TRBJ1-1	CSVGGGDTLNTEAFF	TGCAGCGTTGGTGGGGGGGACACGCTGAACACTGAAGCTTTCTTT
TRBV7-3	NA	NA	TRBJ2-2	CASSLRQSTGELFF	TGTGCCAGCAGCTTACGACAGTCCACCGGGGAGCTGTTTTTT
TRBV20-1	NA	NA	TRBJ2-5	CSRRTQYF	TGCAGTAGAAGGACCCAGTACTTC
TRBV5-6	NA	NA	TRBJ2-3	CASSSPGTSDTQYF	TGTGCCAGCAGCTCTCCGGGTACCAGTGATACGCAGTATTTT
TRBV18	NA	NA	TRBJ1-1	CASSPDKNTEAFF	TGTGCCAGCTCACCAGACAAGAACACTGAAGCTTTCTTT
TRBV10-3	few	NA	TRBJ2-2	CASERESTGELFF	TGTGCCAGCGAACGGGAGAGCACCGGGGAGCTGTTTTTT
TRBV7-9	NA	NA	TRBJ1-2	CASSPSVQIAGGYTF	TGTGCCAGCAGCCCCTCCGTGCAGATTGCGGGGGGCTACACCTTC
TRBV21-1	few	NA	TRBJ1-1	CAIQVMNTEAFF	TGTGCCATCCAAGTAATGAACACTGAAGCTTTCTTT
TRBV6-1	NA	TRBD1	TRBJ2-3	CASRLQGAVADTQYF	TGTGCCAGCAGGTTACAGGGGGCAGTTGCAGATACGCAGTATTTT
TRBV9	few	TRBD1	TRBJ2-7	CASSVAPTGISYEQYF	TGTGCCAGCAGCGTAGCCCCGACAGGGATCTCCTACGAGCAGTACTTC
TRBV5-6	few	NA	TRBJ1-2	CASSLYGGNYGYTF	TGTGCCAGCAGCTTGTATGGCGGGAACTATGGCTACACCTTC
TRBV4-2	few	TRBD1	TRBJ2-7	CASSHQQGAGYEQYF	TGTGCCAGCAGCCACCAACAGGGGGCGGGCTACGAGCAGTACTTC
TRBV28	NA	TRBD1	TRBJ2-4	CASSSPGQGIAKNIQYF	TGTGCCAGCAGCTCACCGGGACAGGGTATAGCCAAAAACATTCAGTACTTC
TRBV7-7	few	NA	TRBJ2-6	CASSLAGGSSGANVLTF	TGTGCCAGCAGCTTAGCGGGGGGAAGCTCTGGGGCCAACGTCCTGACTTTC
TRBV2	NA	NA	TRBJ1-2	CASSDVTDLYGYTF	TGTGCCAGCAGTGACGTTACAGATCTCTATGGCTACACCTTC
TRBV7-2	NA	NA	TRBJ1-1	CASSSGRMNTEAFF	TGTGCCAGCAGCTCGGGACGGATGAACACTGAAGCTTTCTTT